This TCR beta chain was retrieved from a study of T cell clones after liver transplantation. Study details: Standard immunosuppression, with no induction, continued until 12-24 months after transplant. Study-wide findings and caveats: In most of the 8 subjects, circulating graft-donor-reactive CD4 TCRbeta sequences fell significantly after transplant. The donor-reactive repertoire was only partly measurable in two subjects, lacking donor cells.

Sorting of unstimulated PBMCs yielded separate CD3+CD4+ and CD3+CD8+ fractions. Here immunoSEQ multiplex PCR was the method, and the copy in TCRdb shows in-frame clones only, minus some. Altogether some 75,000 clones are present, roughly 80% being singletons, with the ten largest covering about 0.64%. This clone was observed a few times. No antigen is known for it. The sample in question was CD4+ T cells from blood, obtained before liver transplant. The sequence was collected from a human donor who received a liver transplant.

CDR3 sequence: CASRRTEQETQYF. Written as DNA, the CDR3 is TGTGCCAGCAGGAGGACCGAACAAGAGACCCAGTACTTC. The chain is built from TRBV2 and TRBJ2-5; D not resolved. The CDR3 sequence is 13 residues long. CDR1 and CDR2 (germline): SNHLY, FYNNEI. Trimming removed 6 bases at V and 2 bases at J, with 10 bases between.